This T cell receptor (beta chain) was sequenced during a study of T cell responses to AZD1222 COVID-19 vaccine (dated by TCRdb to the early 2020s). Looking at the study overall: A total of approximately 240 trial participants underwent TCR sequencing, of whom 207 received two doses of AZD1222 and approximately 25 received two doses of the MenACWY control vaccine. Trial participants were enrolled into age subgroups of 18-55, 56-69 and 70-plus years, which contained roughly 140, 27 and 60 TCR-sequenced participants, respectively.

On the study overall, not on this receptor specifically: CD4 TCRs associated with the vaccine covered the entire spike protein, and the dominant responses were in regions 160-218 and 743-854. Only five or six AZD1222 recipients were SARS-CoV-2 seropositive at baseline, limiting conclusions about previously exposed vaccinees. After two AZD1222 doses, both the breadth and the depth of spike-specific TCRs were significantly higher than at day 0 and than in MenACWY recipients. Nearly half of unique spike-specific TCRs reportedly recognized epitopes outside regions mutated in the B.1.351 and B.1.1.7 variants. Participants were mostly white British, with more females than males. The authors suggested clonal diversity may have been underestimated. In the small 56-69-year group, the increase in depth fell short of significance, most likely because of low power. Because no samples from the day 14 peak response were available, repertoires could be characterized only after the peak T cell response.

In the paper's terms, the time point label means: about 28 days (+/-7) after the second vaccine dose. AZD1222 recipients given second doses at about 4 weeks or at about 12 weeks were pooled, since spike-specific TCR depth and breadth were not found to differ between the two schedules. Vaccinee samples were obtained from the UK trials COV001 and COV002, which included a single-blind randomized controlled phase 2/3 trial of AZD1222 (ChAdOx1 nCoV-19) in healthy adults. For TCRbeta chain sequencing, PBMC samples were collected from trial participants at day 0 and at day 28 after the second dose. As concerns this clone: The antigen it binds to is not known. Base qualities are not recorded, but no much larger clone differs from it by a single base.

The CDR3 regions of human TCRbeta chains were subjected to immunosequencing. In the original analysis: Repertoire TCRs were matched against a reference library of SARS-CoV-2-specific TCRs generated with the MIRA antigen-specificity platform. Breadth was defined as the fraction of unique TCRs that were SARS-CoV-2-associated. Depth was defined as the fraction of total T cells that were SARS-CoV-2-associated. Each spike-specific TCR was assigned to its reactive spike region and to a CD4 or CD8 class using the MIRA data. Log10-transformed breadth and depth values were compared by one-way ANOVA with Sidak's multiple comparisons tests. TCRdb limited this immuneACCESS table to in-frame rearrangements with V and J called. A share of clones is missing; checked studies link under half to unresolved V genes, and the rest is unexplained. V and J calls and clone size are copied from that table; D and trimming were computed from the DNA. The sample includes fewer than 150,000 clones, with approximately 90% observed a single time. In total, the top ten clones hold less than 6.5% of the sample.

The TCR sequence derives from an adult who received the AZD1222 COVID-19 vaccine. Here the sequenced sample was peripheral blood, taken 28 days after the second AZD1222 dose.

The CDR3 reads as follows: CASKRGGTSTDTQYF. The nucleotide sequence reads TGTGCCAGCAAGAGGGGCGGAACAAGCACAGATACGCAGTATTTT. The V and J genes are TRBV13 and TRBJ2-3; the D segment is perhaps TRBD1 or TRBD2, each sharing 5 matched bases. CDR3 length: 15 amino acids, cysteine to phenylalanine. Only CDR3 DNA remains: 45 bases, in frame from the first base. Between the V and J ends, shortened by 7 bases and 0 bases respectively, the junction contains 14 bases. Per the germline V gene (reference sequence), PRHDT is the CDR1 and FYEKMQ is the CDR2. Joined to the reference TRBV13 and TRBJ2-3 proteins, this CDR3 gives the full variable domain: AAGVIQSPRHLIKEKRETATLKCYPIPRHDTVYWYQQGPGQDPQFLISFYEKMQSDKGSIPDRFSAQQFSDYHSELNMSSLELGDSALYFCASKRGGTSTDTQYFGPGTRLTVL.